This TCR beta chain is from a study of blood T cell repertoires in COVID-19. Study information: Nucleic acid was either cDNA or gDNA, and it came from T cells, B-cell-depleted T cells, or PBMCs.

Trimming took off 0 bases at V and 5 bases at J, with 8 bases between the two ends. The CDR3 runs 14 residues. Germline CDR1 is LGHNA and CDR2 is YNFKEQ. The table came from immunoSEQ multiplex PCR; TCRdb's copy has only in-frame clones and leaves some out. In the table there are fewer than 100,000 clones, roughly 80% of which are singletons. The sequence came from a human donor in a cohort sampled during active COVID-19. The sequenced sample was peripheral blood. The chain joins TRBV4-2 to TRBJ2-1; D possibly corresponds to TRBD2 (6 bases). The DNA of the CDR3 is TGTGCCAGCAGCCAAGATGGAGGGAACAATGAGCAGTTCTTC. Translated: CASSQDGGNNEQFF.